The 30 T cell receptor beta chains in this list originate from one sample, sequenced in a study of shared clonotypes between healthy human individuals. Only in-frame clones appear in the TCRdb table, and some are missing; sequencing was by immunoSEQ multiplex PCR. In the table there are about 1,500,000 clones, about 96% of which are singletons. The sequenced sample was naive CD4+ T cells sorted from blood. Subset meaning: CD45RA+ positively selected. These receptors were taken from a man under 40 in good health.

Comment on this clone: This sample includes further DNA sequences coding for the same CDR3. The rearrangement joins TRBV7-8 to TRBJ1-4; D gene unclear. CDR3 size: 11 residues. Per germline, CDR1 SGHVS and CDR2 FQNEAQ. Between the trimmed V and J ends, which lost 1 base and 8 bases, there was a span of 2 bases. Here the CDR3 reads CASSLDEKLFF. The CDR3 region has the DNA TGTGCCAGCAGCTTAGACGAAAAACTGTTTTTT. Variable domain in full (rest from reference TRBV7-8 and TRBJ1-4): GAGVSQSPRYKVAKRGQDVALRCDPISGHVSLFWYQQALGQGPEFLTYFQNEAQLDKSGLPSDRFFAERPEGSVSTLKIQRTQQEDSAVYLCASSLDEKLFFGSGTQLSVL.

The chain employs TRBV19 and TRBJ2-7, with 8 bases identical to TRBD1. Germline assignment: CDR1 LNHDA and CDR2 SQIVND (reference sequence). The CDR3 extends over 13 amino acids. The junction had 4 bases not matched to a gene; V was cut back by 6 bases and J by 3 bases. The CDR3 DNA is TGTGCCAGTAGCCTGGACAGGGACTACGAGCAGTACTTC. Encoded protein: CASSLDRDYEQYF.

The rearrangement joins TRBV5-1 to TRBJ2-7, with D tentatively TRBD1 (7 bases). The CDR3 has 20 amino acids. Trimming took 4 bases from V and 3 from J, leaving 32 bases between them. CDR1 and CDR2 from the germline V gene are SGHRS and YFSETQ. CDR3 nucleotides: TGCGCCAGCAGCACCGAAGCGACAGGGTATTTCCTAGGGACTGACTACGAGCAGTACTTC. This gives the protein CASSTEATGYFLGTDYEQYF.

The genes are TRBV25-1 and TRBJ2-7, with 9 bases aligning to TRBD2. The CDR3 has 15 amino acids. Per the germline V gene, CDR1 is MGHDK and CDR2 is SYGVNS. Trimming at V came to 3 bases and at J to 3 bases, leaving 6 bases not matched to a gene. CDR3 sequence (DNA): TGTGCCAGCAGTGATTGGCTAGCGGGACACTACGAGCAGTACTTC. Translating gives CASSDWLAGHYEQYF.

The chain recombines TRBV9 with TRBJ2-1; 7 nucleotides line up with TRBD2. The CDR3 is made up of 15 amino acids. With V trimmed by 4 bases and J by 6 bases, 10 bases remained unmatched. Looked up from germline, CDR1 is SGDLS and CDR2 is YYNGEE. The chain's CDR3 is CASSPAGRSFNEQFF. For the CDR3, the DNA is TGTGCCAGCAGCCCGGCCGGGAGGAGTTTCAATGAGCAGTTCTTC.

This clone was detected only a few times. In the same sample, other DNA sequences code for this CDR3. DNA of the CDR3: TGCGCCAGCAGCTTGGGTAGCACAGATACGCAGTATTTT. Its protein is CASSLGSTDTQYF. The chain links TRBV5-1 to TRBJ2-3; D is unresolved. The length of the CDR3 is 13 residues. Between the trimmed V and J ends, which lost 0 bases and 0 bases, there was a span of 2 bases. Germline-derived CDR1 and CDR2 are SGHRS and YFSETQ.

The chain has TRBV19 and TRBJ1-2; no definite D call. Trimming took off 3 bases at V and 9 bases at J, with 17 bases between the two ends. This CDR3 has 14 amino acids. The V gene's germline CDR1 is LNHDA and CDR2 SQIVND (reference sequence). CDR3 coding DNA: TGTGCCAGTAGTATTAAAGGCGGACTTGTGCGCTACACCTTC. Residues: CASSIKGGLVRYTF.

This clone has just one count. V usage is TRBV5-6 and J usage is TRBJ2-7, with D hard to call. The CDR3 is 12 residues long. The V end was cut by 1 base, the J end by 3 bases, with 5 bases between. Germline assignment: CDR1 SGHDT and CDR2 YYEEEE. The DNA for the CDR3 is TGTGCCAGCAGCTTGCTGGACTACGAGCAGTACTTC. This sequence encodes CASSLLDYEQYF.

Comment on this clone: The sample carries other DNA sequences with the same CDR3. The chain combines TRBV19 with TRBJ1-1; no reliable D call. Germline CDR1 LNHDA, CDR2 SQIVND (reference sequence). V lost 3 bases and J 5 bases, leaving 7 bases between the germline ends. CDR3 size: 12 residues. The CDR3 protein is CASSIGRTEAFF. The CDR3 nucleotides read TGTGCCAGTAGTATCGGTAGGACTGAAGCTTTCTTT.

The J gene is TRBJ2-7, the V gene TRBV7-8; a weak D match, TRBD2 (6 bases). The germline gives CDR1 SGHVS, CDR2 FQNEAQ. The CDR3 has 14 amino acids. V shed 3 bases and J shed 5 bases, with 14 bases lying between them. The CDR3 sequence: CASSLGLAVDEQYF. The CDR3 bases are TGTGCCAGCAGCTTGGGACTCGCGGTCGACGAGCAGTACTTC.

V and J are TRBV30 and TRBJ1-5; D is perhaps TRBD1 (6 bases). CDR1 is GTSNPN and CDR2 is SVGIG in the germline V gene (reference sequence). The length of the CDR3 is 13 residues. V was trimmed by 2 bases and J by 7 bases, leaving 12 bases between them. DNA of the CDR3: TGTGCCTGGAGTACAAGGGGGGCCCAGCCCCAGCATTTT. Residues: CAWSTRGAQPQHF.

The rearrangement uses TRBV6-5 and TRBJ2-5, with D perhaps TRBD1 or TRBD2 (6 bases each). Germline CDR1 and CDR2: MNHEY and SVGAGI. V lost 2 bases and J 5 bases, leaving 12 bases between the germline ends. The CDR3 is made up of 14 amino acids. This chain's CDR3 is CASSYRGAAETQYF. CDR3 nucleotides: TGTGCCAGCAGTTACAGGGGGGCGGCGGAGACCCAGTACTTC.

This chain connects TRBV11-2 to TRBJ2-2, with D perhaps TRBD2 (6 bases). The length of the CDR3 is 15 residues. From germline, CDR1 is SGHAT and CDR2 FQNNGV. Trimming stripped 5 bases from V and 2 bases from J, with 12 bases between. CDR3 coding DNA: TGTGCCAGCAGCCGTACGGGACTTAACACCGGGGAGCTGTTTTTT. The encoded protein is CASSRTGLNTGELFF.

The V and J genes are TRBV4-2 and TRBJ2-1, with D perhaps matching TRBD1 (5 bases). The CDR3 runs to 16 residues. Germline CDR1 and CDR2: LGHNA and YNFKEQ. V lost 4 bases and J lost 4, with 17 bases in between. The CDR3 protein is CASSPKAQGLYNEQFF. The DNA for the CDR3 is TGTGCCAGCAGCCCGAAGGCCCAGGGCCTTTACAATGAGCAGTTCTTC.

The chain recombines TRBV27 with TRBJ1-1, with 8 bases that match TRBD1. Germline values: CDR1 MNHEY, CDR2 SMNVEV (reference sequence). V dropped 4 bases and J dropped 4; count of bases not matched to a gene: 8. This CDR3 is 15 amino acids long. The CDR3: CASSSFGQGSTEAFF. In nucleotides, the CDR3 is TGTGCCAGCAGTTCCTTTGGACAGGGCAGCACTGAAGCTTTCTTT.

V is TRBV18 and J is TRBJ1-1, with TRBD1 as a possible D gene (5 bases). Germline V gives CDR1 KGHSH, CDR2 LQKENI. The V end was cut by 1 base, the J end by 3 bases, with 18 bases between. The length of the CDR3 is 17 residues. Written as DNA, the CDR3 is TGTGCCAGCTCACCACTTGGGGCCTTTGGCGGGGACACTGAAGCTTTCTTT. Its protein product is CASSPLGAFGGDTEAFF.

Comment on this clone: In the same sample, other DNA sequences code for this CDR3. This chain uses TRBV20-1 with TRBJ2-7; D uncertain. Trimming took 3 bases from V and 7 from J, leaving 7 bases between them. This CDR3 region has 10 residues. Germline values: CDR1 DFQATT, CDR2 SNEGSKA (reference sequence). The CDR3 loop is CSASRGEQYF. The CDR3 coding sequence is TGCAGTGCTAGCCGAGGAGAGCAGTACTTC.

About this clone itself: Within the sample, other DNA sequences also encode this same CDR3. The chain is built from TRBV5-5 and TRBJ2-1; unclear D gene. V was pared by 0 bases and J by 0 bases, with 10 bases between. The CDR3 spans 16 residues. The V gene's germline CDR1 is SGHKS and CDR2 YYEKEE (reference sequence). The CDR3 DNA sequence: TGTGCCAGCAGCTTGGCTGGCGGTAGCTCCTACAATGAGCAGTTCTTC. This codes for CASSLAGGSSYNEQFF.

The chain links TRBV14 to TRBJ1-2; D ambiguous. This CDR3 spans 14 amino acids. The V gene's germline CDR1 is SGHDN and CDR2 FVKESK. Trimming took off 0 bases at V and 8 bases at J, with 13 bases between the two ends. CDR3 nucleotide sequence: TGTGCCAGCAGCCAAGATTGGAATAACGGGGGCTACACCTTC. This sequence encodes CASSQDWNNGGYTF.

The chain is built from TRBV4-3 and TRBJ1-1; D is possibly TRBD1 (5 bases). The CDR3 is made up of 12 amino acids. Trimming shortened V by 0 bases and J by 10 bases, and 9 bases separated the two germline ends. The germline V gene has CDR1 LGHNA and CDR2 YSLEER. The CDR3 nucleotides read TGCGCCAGCAGCCAAGATGTGGGACCAGCTTTCTTT. Its protein is CASSQDVGPAFF.

V and J are TRBV2 and TRBJ1-2; D possibly corresponds to TRBD1 (5 bases). This CDR3 spans 14 amino acids. Germline CDR1 and CDR2: SNHLY and FYNNEI. V was pared by 8 bases and J by 5 bases, with 18 bases between. Here the CDR3 DNA reads TGTGCCAGCCGAACCGGGACGGACGGATATGGCTACACCTTC. It translates to CASRTGTDGYGYTF.

The CDR3 region is CASSPGTGEQPQHF. The CDR3, as DNA: TGTGCCAGCTCACCCGGGACAGGGGAACAGCCCCAGCATTTT. The chain employs TRBV18 and TRBJ1-5; TRBD1 matches at 10 bases. The CDR3 is 14 amino acids. Germline V gives CDR1 KGHSH, CDR2 LQKENI. V shed 3 bases and J 7 bases; nucleotides not matched to a gene: 3.

V and J are TRBV9 and TRBJ2-1; 9 nucleotides align to TRBD2. V lost 1 base and J lost 1; bases outside the gene matches: 15. Germline CDR1 SGDLS, CDR2 YYNGEE. This CDR3 is built from 20 residues. CDR3 sequence reads: CASSVRGTSSSGGSYNEQFF. The CDR3 DNA sequence: TGTGCCAGCAGCGTAAGGGGGACTAGCTCCAGCGGAGGGTCCTACAATGAGCAGTTCTTC.

Points on this clone: Other nucleotide sequences from this sample produce the same CDR3. The V and J genes are TRBV5-1 and TRBJ2-1; TRBD1 or TRBD2 may be the D gene (6 bases each). CDR3 length: 15 residues. Germline lookup yields CDR1 SGHRS and CDR2 YFSETQ. Trimming left V 0 bases short and J 4 bases short, with 11 bases between. The CDR3 region has the DNA TGCGCCAGCAGCTTGGAGGGGGGACCATACAATGAGCAGTTCTTC. It yields the protein CASSLEGGPYNEQFF.

V usage is TRBV5-1 and J usage is TRBJ1-4; a weak D match, TRBD1 (6 bases). Germline assignment: CDR1 SGHRS and CDR2 YFSETQ. Trimming took 1 base from V and 3 from J, leaving 7 bases between them. CDR3 length: 14 residues. CDR3 nucleotide sequence: TGCGCCAGCAGCTTGCGGGGGCCTAATGAAAAACTGTTTTTT. Translated: CASSLRGPNEKLFF.

The V call is TRBV10-2, the J call TRBJ2-5, with 11 bases fitting TRBD2. The germline CDR1 and CDR2 sequences are WSHSY and SAAADI. This CDR3 comprises 15 residues. J was trimmed by 4 bases and V by 7 bases; bases with no gene match: 8. The DNA for the CDR3 is TGCGCCAGCAAATTGACTAGCGGGAAGATAGAGACCCAGTACTTC. Its translation is CASKLTSGKIETQYF.

This sequence joins TRBV6-5 and TRBJ2-5; a possible D gene is TRBD2 (5 bases). Trimming removed 6 bases at V and 4 bases at J, with 9 bases between. This CDR3 has 12 amino acids. CDR1 MNHEY and CDR2 SVGAGI come from the germline V gene. The CDR3 here is CASRTAGETQYF. The DNA of the CDR3 is TGTGCCAGCAGGACGGCGGGAGAGACCCAGTACTTC.

V gene TRBV27 combines with J gene TRBJ2-1; D perhaps matches TRBD2 (6 bases). Trimming cost V 6 bases and J 1 base, with 13 bases left between them. The CDR3 runs to 15 residues. Germline V gives CDR1 MNHEY, CDR2 SMNVEV (reference sequence). CDR3 bases: TGTGCCAGCAGCCGAAGCGGGTTGTCCTACAATGAGCAGTTCTTC. Translation gives CASSRSGLSYNEQFF.

V gene TRBV9 combines with J gene TRBJ2-2; 10 bases align to TRBD2. Germline trimming cut 0 bases from V and 3 bases from J; bases unmatched to any gene: 5. Looked up from germline, CDR1 is SGDLS and CDR2 is YYNGEE. The CDR3 loop spans 17 amino acids. The CDR3 region has the DNA TGTGCCAGCAGCGTAGACCGGGGACTAGCGCACACCGGGGAGCTGTTTTTT. Translating it yields CASSVDRGLAHTGELFF.

This clone has a single count. J is TRBJ2-7 and V is TRBV5-1; 13 bases map to TRBD2. Per the germline V gene, CDR1 is SGHRS and CDR2 is YFSETQ. This CDR3 is built from 19 residues. The trim removed 4 bases at V and 4 bases at J, leaving 17 bases unmatched. CDR3 coding DNA: TGCGCCAGCAGCATTGGACTAGCGGGAGTTTTCTCGGGAAGTTACGAGCAGTACTTC. Protein sequence: CASSIGLAGVFSGSYEQYF.